Sequencing of this TCR beta chain was carried out in a study of blood T cell repertoires in COVID-19. Looked up from germline, CDR1 is SGHTA and CDR2 is FQGNSA. V was clipped by 4 bases and J by 8 bases; unmatched bases: 7. This CDR3 spans 13 amino acids. In the study's own analysis: The authors estimated nucleated cell counts from reference gene primer amplification. TCRdb keeps only in-frame clones here, not all; method: immunoSEQ multiplex PCR. The D gene and trimming were derived from the DNA, and the V and J assignments and clone size from that table. The sample has 150,000 to 200,000 clones; roughly 80% are singletons. This clone has more than one count but fewer than ten.

The specimen was peripheral blood. This clonotype was obtained from a woman older than 75 with COVID-19, enrolled during active disease. The chain recombines TRBV7-2 with TRBJ1-2; 7 bases line up with TRBD1. The CDR3 DNA reads TGTGCCAGCAGCTCAGCAGGGGGTTTAGGCTACACCTTC. This codes for CASSSAGGLGYTF.